The 25 T cell receptor beta chains below come from one sample, sequenced in a study of cytomegalovirus exposure and HLA in healthy donors. PCR amplification relied on 60 Vbeta primers (plus 13 Jbeta primers). Libraries were prepared by immunoSEQ multiplex PCR; TCRdb keeps only in-frame clonotypes and omits some of them. This table holds more than 85,000 clones, over 12% found once. Sequenced material: PBMCs. These receptors were obtained from a female donor in good health and CMV-seronegative.

This chain connects TRBV4-3 to TRBJ2-1; TRBD2 is a possible D gene (6 bases). This CDR3 spans 15 amino acids. Between the trimmed V and J ends, which lost 1 base and 6 bases, there was a span of 13 bases. The germline V gene encodes CDR1 LGHNA and CDR2 YSLEER. CDR3 residues: CASSQGQIGGNEQFF. For the CDR3, the DNA is TGCGCCAGCAGCCAAGGTCAGATCGGGGGCAATGAGCAGTTCTTC.

The sample holds a few counts of this clone. V gene TRBV18 combines with J gene TRBJ2-1, with TRBD1 identical over 10 bases. The germline V gene encodes CDR1 KGHSH and CDR2 LQKENI. The CDR3 loop spans 14 amino acids. The ends lost 4 bases at V and 9 bases at J; junction bases unmatched: 6. The DNA for the CDR3 is TGTGCCAGCTCACGACCGACAGGGGGCACTGAGCAGTTCTTC. Its protein product is CASSRPTGGTEQFF.

The sample holds a few counts of this clone. CDR3 sequence reads: CASSFDRGIDGYTF. CDR3 bases: TGTGCCAGCAGCTTCGATAGGGGTATCGATGGCTACACCTTC. The chain uses TRBV7-9 and TRBJ1-2; tentative D call: TRBD1 (5 bases). The CDR3 length is 14 residues. The ends were cut back, 3 bases at V and 6 bases at J, with 14 bases in the middle. Germline assignment: CDR1 SEHNR and CDR2 FQNEAQ (reference sequence).

V usage is TRBV28 and J usage is TRBJ1-1; TRBD1 matches at 7 bases. The CDR3 totals 16 residues. With V trimmed by 4 bases and J by 5 bases, 13 bases remained unmatched. The germline gives CDR1 MDHEN, CDR2 SYDVKM. For the CDR3, the DNA is TGTGCCAGCAGTTCTTTTTGGGACAGAGGAGGGACTGAAGCTTTCTTT. This encodes CASSSFWDRGGTEAFF.

This chain uses TRBV25-1 with TRBJ2-6; D might be TRBD2 (6 bases). The V gene's germline CDR1 is MGHDK and CDR2 SYGVNS. This CDR3 has 15 amino acids. V lost 4 bases to trimming and J lost 4 bases, with 11 bases between them. The CDR3 coding sequence is TGTGCCAGCAGTGGAAGGGCGGGAGGGGCCAACGTCCTGACTTTC. Its protein product is CASSGRAGGANVLTF.

This clone was seen a few times. This rearrangement joins TRBV6-6 to TRBJ1-4; 8 bases map to TRBD1. This CDR3 has 14 amino acids. CDR1 is MNHNY and CDR2 is SVGAGI in the germline V gene (reference sequence). Trimming cost V 2 bases and J 6 bases; bases outside gene matches: 2. CDR3 sequence reads: CASSYAGGYEKLFF. CDR3 sequence (DNA): TGTGCCAGCAGTTACGCAGGGGGCTATGAAAAACTGTTTTTT.

The V and J genes are TRBV5-6 and TRBJ1-3; no clear D gene. Germline CDR1 SGHDT, CDR2 YYEEEE. Trimming removed 2 bases from V and 0 bases from J, with 6 bases in between. The CDR3 has 14 amino acids. The CDR3 nucleotides read TGTGCCAGCAGCTTTATATCCTCTGGAAACACCATATATTTT. This sequence encodes CASSFISSGNTIYF.

The rearrangement joins TRBV9 to TRBJ1-1; 8 bases fit TRBD1. V dropped 3 bases and J dropped 10; count of bases not matched to a gene: 8. CDR1 and CDR2 from the germline V gene are SGDLS and YYNGEE. CDR3 size: 13 residues. The CDR3 region is CASSAGQGRVAFF. CDR3 DNA sequence: TGTGCCAGCAGCGCTGGACAGGGCAGAGTAGCTTTCTTT.

This chain joins TRBV6-1 and TRBJ2-7; 8 nucleotides match TRBD1. Germline CDR1 reads MNHNS; CDR2 reads SASEGT. There are 17 residues in the CDR3. Germline trimming cut 1 base from V and 2 bases from J; bases unmatched to any gene: 10. The CDR3 is CASSEEFEVGQAYEQYF. The CDR3 DNA reads as TGTGCCAGCAGTGAAGAATTTGAGGTGGGACAGGCCTACGAGCAGTACTTC.

This clone was seen only a few times. The chain combines TRBV20-1 with TRBJ1-5, with D unclear. V lost 3 bases, J lost 6 bases, and 6 bases lay in between. This CDR3 comprises 11 residues. Per the germline V gene, CDR1 is DFQATT and CDR2 is SNEGSKA (reference sequence). CDR3 protein: CSASRGQPQHF. The CDR3 nucleotides are TGCAGTGCTAGTCGGGGTCAGCCCCAGCATTTT.

V is TRBV5-1 and J is TRBJ2-7; perhaps TRBD1 as D (6 bases). This CDR3 comprises 14 residues. Trimming left V 4 bases short and J 6 bases short, with 17 bases between. Per germline, CDR1 SGHRS and CDR2 YFSETQ. CDR3 in amino acids: CASSAYRELSEQYF. The CDR3 DNA reads TGCGCCAGCAGCGCGTACAGGGAATTGAGCGAGCAGTACTTC.

The DNA for the CDR3 is TGCAGCGGGCATCAGGGGCGCGCGGGCACTGAAGCTTTCTTT. Translation gives CSGHQGRAGTEAFF. The chain is built from TRBV29-1 and TRBJ1-1, with D tentatively TRBD1 (6 bases). This CDR3 region has 14 residues. The V and J ends lost 7 bases and 4 bases respectively, with 19 bases between them. The germline gives CDR1 SQVTM, CDR2 ANQGSEA. The whole variable domain, filled in from reference TRBV29-1 and TRBJ1-1, reads SAVISQKPSRDICQRGTSLTIQCQVDSQVTMMFWYRQQPGQSLTLIATANQGSEATYESGFVIDKFPISRPNLTFSTLTVSNMSPEDSSIYLCSGHQGRAGTEAFFGQGTRLTVV.

The chain combines TRBV14 with TRBJ2-7; the match to TRBD2 covers 13 bases. CDR3 length: 20 residues. Germline trimming cut 0 bases from V and 2 bases from J; bases unmatched to any gene: 13. The V gene's germline CDR1 is SGHDN and CDR2 FVKESK. CDR3 sequence: CASSQDWGATGLAGTYEQYF. CDR3 nucleotides: TGTGCCAGCAGCCAAGATTGGGGGGCCACGGGACTAGCGGGAACCTACGAGCAGTACTTC.

This clone occurred a few times. J is TRBJ1-1 and V is TRBV12-5, with 9 bases fitting TRBD1. The germline V gene has CDR1 LGHNT and CDR2 FRNRAP. CDR3 length: 13 residues. The trim removed 9 bases at V and 1 base at J, leaving 3 bases unmatched. Here the CDR3 DNA reads TGTGCTAGCGGGACAGGGACGAACACTGAAGCTTTCTTT. The encoded protein is CASGTGTNTEAFF.

This clone was seen a handful of times. This chain connects TRBV15 to TRBJ1-3; D gene unclear. The V end was cut by 1 base, the J end by 4 bases, with 5 bases between. Germline V gene data show CDR1 as LNHNV and CDR2 as YYDKDF (reference sequence). This CDR3 spans 13 amino acids. Written as DNA, the CDR3 is TGTGCCACCAGCAGAGTCTTAGGAAACACCATATATTTT. It specifies CATSRVLGNTIYF.

This clone turned up a few times. This chain links TRBV7-9 with TRBJ2-3; 7 bases map to TRBD1. There are 18 residues in the CDR3. CDR1 SEHNR and CDR2 FQNEAQ come from the germline V gene (reference sequence). The ends lost 5 bases at V and 0 bases at J; junction bases unmatched: 14. CDR3 amino acids: CASSPGIDRVASTDTQYF. The DNA of the CDR3 is TGTGCCAGCAGCCCAGGTATAGACAGGGTCGCTAGCACAGATACGCAGTATTTT.

This clone was detected only a few times. The gene calls are TRBV6-1 and TRBJ2-1, with 7 bases fitting TRBD1. The CDR3 is made up of 15 amino acids. Germline V gene lookup returns CDR1 MNHNS and CDR2 SASEGT. After removal of 5 bases from V and 3 bases from J, the junction contained 7 bases not matched to a gene. CDR3 sequence: CASSPRDRGYNEQFF. In DNA form, the CDR3 reads TGTGCCAGCAGTCCCCGGGACAGAGGCTACAATGAGCAGTTCTTC.

The chain joins TRBV7-2 to TRBJ1-4; the match to TRBD1 covers 7 bases. The CDR3 sequence is 14 residues long. CDR1 and CDR2 (germline): SGHTA, FQGNSA. The V gene end was trimmed by 3 bases and the J gene end by 7 bases; junction bases not matched to a gene: 5. The CDR3 region is CASSLQGVGEKLFF. Written as DNA, the CDR3 is TGTGCCAGCAGCTTGCAGGGGGTTGGTGAAAAACTGTTTTTT.

The chain links TRBV30 to TRBJ2-7; 7 positions agree with TRBD1. The junction had 4 bases not matched to a gene; V was cut back by 2 bases and J by 3 bases. The CDR3 is 13 residues long. CDR1 and CDR2 (germline): GTSNPN, SVGIG (reference sequence). CDR3 DNA sequence: TGTGCCTGGAGTTATAACAGGGGCTACGAGCAGTACTTC. Translation gives CAWSYNRGYEQYF. The complete variable domain, with remaining parts taken from reference TRBV30 and TRBJ2-7, reads SQTIHQWPATLVQPVGSPLSLECTVEGTSNPNLYWYRQAAGRGLQLLFYSVGIGQISSEVPQNLSASRPQDRQFILSSKKLLLSDSGFYLCAWSYNRGYEQYFGPGTRLTVT.

The chain couples TRBV7-9 to TRBJ1-1; D is perhaps TRBD1 (5 bases). The CDR3 runs to 16 residues. The germline CDR1 and CDR2 sequences are SEHNR and FQNEAQ (reference sequence). The V end lost 1 base, the J end lost 6 bases, and 18 bases lay between the germline ends. This chain's CDR3 is CASSLEPGKSLAEAFF. The CDR3 nucleotides are TGTGCCAGCAGCTTAGAACCAGGGAAGTCTCTCGCTGAAGCTTTCTTT. The whole variable domain, remainder taken from reference TRBV7-9 and TRBJ1-1, is DTGVSQNPRHKITKRGQNVTFRCDPISEHNRLYWYRQTLGQGPEFLTYFQNEAQLEKSRLLSDRFSAERPKGSFSTLEIQRTEQGDSAMYLCASSLEPGKSLAEAFFGQGTRLTVV.

The CDR3 sequence is CAWGHLDRDGYTF. CDR3 bases: TGTGCCTGGGGCCATCTGGATCGGGATGGCTACACCTTC. This chain links TRBV30 with TRBJ1-2; no firm D call. From germline, CDR1 is GTSNPN and CDR2 SVGIG (reference sequence). The CDR3 consists of 13 residues. V was pared by 5 bases and J by 6 bases, with 16 bases between.

The chain employs TRBV29-1 and TRBJ2-6; D uncertain. The CDR3 length is 13 residues. V was clipped by 5 bases and J by 1 base, with 6 bases between them. In germline, CDR1 is SQVTM, CDR2 ANQGSEA. The CDR3 spells CSVILSGANVLTF. The DNA of the CDR3 is TGCAGCGTTATCCTGTCTGGGGCCAACGTCCTGACTTTC.

This sequence joins TRBV13 and TRBJ1-3; 10 nucleotides align to TRBD1. The CDR3 runs to 16 residues. Per germline, CDR1 PRHDT and CDR2 FYEKMQ (reference sequence). The V and J ends lost 2 bases and 1 base, in that order; junction bases with no gene match: 2. CDR3 protein: CASSLRQGASGNTIYF. CDR3 DNA: TGTGCCAGCAGCTTAAGACAGGGGGCTTCTGGAAACACCATATATTTT.

The gene calls are TRBV5-6 and TRBJ1-6; 7 bases map to TRBD1. Germline loops: CDR1 SGHDT, CDR2 YYEEEE. The CDR3 has 15 residues. The junction had 3 bases not matched to a gene; V was cut back by 3 bases and J by 3 bases. The CDR3 DNA follows: TGTGCCAGCAGCTATCGGACAGGCTATAATTCACCCCTCCACTTT. Translation gives CASSYRTGYNSPLHF.

This clone was picked up a small number of times. The CDR3, as DNA: TGTGCCAGCAGCGCGCCTTCCGGGGGACTTGGCTACGAGCAGTACTTC. It is translated as CASSAPSGGLGYEQYF. The V and J genes are TRBV7-2 and TRBJ2-7; a weak D match, TRBD2 (6 bases). Germline V lookup: CDR1 SGHTA, CDR2 FQGNSA. V lost 5 bases and J lost 3, with 20 bases in between. CDR3 length: 16 residues.